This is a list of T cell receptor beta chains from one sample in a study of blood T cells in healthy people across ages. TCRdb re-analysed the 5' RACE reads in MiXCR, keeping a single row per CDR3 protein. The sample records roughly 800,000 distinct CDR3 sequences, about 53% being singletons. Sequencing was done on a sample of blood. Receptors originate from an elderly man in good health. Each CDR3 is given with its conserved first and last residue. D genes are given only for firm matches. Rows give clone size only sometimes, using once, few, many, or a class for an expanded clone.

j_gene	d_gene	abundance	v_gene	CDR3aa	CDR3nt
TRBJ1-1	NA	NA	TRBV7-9	CASSLELGAAPVTEAFF	TGTGCCAGCAGCTTAGAGTTGGGAGCAGCCCCGGTAACTGAAGCTTTCTTT
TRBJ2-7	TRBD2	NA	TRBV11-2	CASSLGGGPGDEQYF	TGTGCCAGCAGCTTAGGCGGGGGGCCTGGGGACGAGCAGTACTTC
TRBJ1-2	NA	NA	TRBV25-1	CASSELGSGYAF	TGTGCCAGCAGTGAACTAGGGTCTGGCTACGCCTTC
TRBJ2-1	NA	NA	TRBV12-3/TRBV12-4	CASSSTSNNEQFF	TGTGCCAGCAGTTCGACTAGTAACAATGAGCAGTTCTTC
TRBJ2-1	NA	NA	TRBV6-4	CASSENKGTSEQFF	TGTGCCAGCAGTGAGAATAAAGGGACCAGTGAGCAGTTCTTC
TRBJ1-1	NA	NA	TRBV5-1	CASSLNIQNTEAFF	TGCGCCAGCAGCTTGAACATCCAGAACACTGAAGCTTTCTTT
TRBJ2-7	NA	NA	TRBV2	CASSDPGQGQYEQYF	TGTGCCAGCAGTGACCCCGGGCAGGGCCAATACGAGCAGTACTTC
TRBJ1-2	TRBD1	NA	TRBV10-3	CASRRDRDGDGYTF	TGTGCCAGCAGAAGGGACAGGGACGGGGATGGCTACACCTTC
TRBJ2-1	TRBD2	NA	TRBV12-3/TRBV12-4	CASSPPASGRAGEQFF	TGTGCCAGCAGTCCCCCCGCTAGCGGGAGGGCCGGCGAGCAGTTCTTC
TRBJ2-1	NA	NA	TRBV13	CASAGNEQFF	TGTGCCAGCGCGGGCAATGAGCAGTTCTTC
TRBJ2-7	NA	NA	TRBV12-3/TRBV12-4	CASSLDRTPSYEQYF	TGTGCCAGCAGCCTCGACAGGACGCCCTCCTACGAGCAGTACTTC
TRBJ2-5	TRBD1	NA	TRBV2	CATIQGRETQYF	TGTGCCACCATACAGGGGAGAGAGACCCAGTACTTC
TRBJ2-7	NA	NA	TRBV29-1	CSVGSVGAGVYYEQYF	TGCAGCGTTGGGAGTGTCGGGGCAGGAGTTTACTATGAGCAGTACTTC
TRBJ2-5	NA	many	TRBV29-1	CSVLQGQETQYF	TGCAGCGTCCTACAGGGTCAAGAGACCCAGTACTTC
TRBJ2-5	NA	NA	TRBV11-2	CASSLFGGWEETQYF	TGTGCCAGCAGCTTATTTGGAGGATGGGAAGAGACCCAGTACTTC
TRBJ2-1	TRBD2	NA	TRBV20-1	CSARDPSGYSHNEQFF	TGCAGTGCTAGAGATCCTAGCGGATACTCCCACAATGAGCAGTTCTTC
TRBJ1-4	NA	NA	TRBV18	CASSRDKSREEKLFF	TGTGCCAGCTCACGGGACAAATCCAGGGAAGAAAAACTGTTTTTT
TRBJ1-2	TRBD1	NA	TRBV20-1	CSAPKGTGGYTF	TGCAGTGCCCCGAAAGGGACAGGCGGCTACACCTTC
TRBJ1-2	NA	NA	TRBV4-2	CASSQLHRDRDYGYTF	TGTGCCAGCAGCCAACTACACCGGGACCGGGACTATGGCTACACCTTC
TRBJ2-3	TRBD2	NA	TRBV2	CASQKWGLAGNPDTQYF	TGTGCCAGCCAAAAGTGGGGGCTAGCGGGAAACCCAGATACGCAGTATTTT
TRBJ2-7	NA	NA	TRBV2	CASSVRYEQYF	TGTGCCAGCAGTGTAAGGTACGAGCAGTACTTC
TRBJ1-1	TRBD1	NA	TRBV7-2	CASSRSGGGVKNTEAFF	TGTGCCAGCAGCCGGTCAGGGGGTGGGGTGAAGAACACTGAAGCTTTCTTT
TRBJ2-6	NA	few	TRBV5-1	CASSSDNSGANVLTF	TGCGCCAGCAGCTCGGACAACTCTGGGGCCAACGTCCTGACTTTC
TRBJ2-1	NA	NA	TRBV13	CASSRPGVSYNEQFF	TGTGCCAGCAGCCGGCCGGGGGTCTCCTACAATGAGCAGTTCTTC
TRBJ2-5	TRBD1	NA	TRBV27	CASSLGTGFSETQYF	TGTGCCAGCAGTTTAGGGACAGGGTTTTCCGAGACCCAGTACTTC
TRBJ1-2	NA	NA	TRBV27	CASSSAGTEHGYTF	TGTGCCAGCAGTTCCGCCGGGACGGAACATGGCTACACCTTC
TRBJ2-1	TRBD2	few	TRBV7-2	CASSLTPSGSSYNEQFF	TGTGCCAGCAGCTTAACGCCTAGCGGGAGCTCCTACAATGAGCAGTTCTTC
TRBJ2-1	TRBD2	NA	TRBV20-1	CRVIAGGQVNGEQFF	TGCAGAGTCATAGCGGGAGGGCAAGTTAATGGTGAGCAGTTCTTC
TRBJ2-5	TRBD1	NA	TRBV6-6	CASSYFRTGAQETQYF	TGTGCCAGCAGTTACTTCAGGACAGGAGCACAAGAGACCCAGTACTTC
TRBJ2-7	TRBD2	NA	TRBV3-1	CASGLAGVYNEQYF	TGTGCATCGGGACTAGCGGGAGTCTACAATGAGCAGTACTTC
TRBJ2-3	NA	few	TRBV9	CASSAFADTQYF	TGTGCCAGCAGCGCCTTTGCAGATACGCAGTATTTT
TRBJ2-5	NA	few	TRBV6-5	CASAGSAETQYF	TGTGCCAGCGCGGGATCCGCAGAGACCCAGTACTTC
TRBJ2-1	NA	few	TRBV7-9	CASSQVWALGNEQFF	TGTGCCAGCAGCCAAGTATGGGCCCTTGGCAATGAGCAGTTCTTC
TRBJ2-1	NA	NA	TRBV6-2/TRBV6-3	CASSYPGRYNEQFF	TGTGCCAGCAGTTACCCAGGACGATACAATGAGCAGTTCTTC
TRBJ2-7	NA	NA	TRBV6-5	CASSSGYLGSYEQYF	TGTGCCAGCAGTTCCGGCTACCTAGGCTCCTACGAGCAGTACTTC
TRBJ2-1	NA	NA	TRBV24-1	CATSDSTLATPYNEQFF	TGTGCCACCAGTGACTCAACCCTAGCGACCCCCTACAATGAGCAGTTCTTC
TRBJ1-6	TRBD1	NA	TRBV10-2	CAGSDARDRGRGSPLHF	TGCGCCGGCAGTGACGCGCGGGACAGGGGGCGCGGGTCACCCCTCCACTTT
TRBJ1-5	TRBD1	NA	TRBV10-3	CAISESLQGASNQPQHF	TGTGCCATCAGTGAGTCTCTACAGGGGGCTAGCAATCAGCCCCAGCATTTT
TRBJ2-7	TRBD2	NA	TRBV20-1	CSARGASGSVHEQYF	TGCAGTGCTAGAGGCGCTAGCGGGAGTGTCCACGAGCAGTACTTC
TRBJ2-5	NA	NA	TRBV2	CASSEGQQETQYF	TGTGCCAGCAGTGAAGGACAGCAAGAGACCCAGTACTTC
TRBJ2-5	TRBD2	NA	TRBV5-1	CASSSGLAEQETQYF	TGCGCCAGCAGCTCGGGACTAGCGGAGCAAGAGACCCAGTACTTC
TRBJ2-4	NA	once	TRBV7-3	CASSPGLPGSEQYF	TGTGCCAGCAGCCCCGGACTACCAGGGTCTGAGCAGTACTTC
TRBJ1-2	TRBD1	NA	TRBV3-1	CASSRPPGQGVSGYTF	TGTGCCAGCAGCCGGCCCCCGGGACAGGGTGTGTCTGGCTACACCTTC
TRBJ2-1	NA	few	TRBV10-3	CAIRGGSHNEQFF	TGTGCCATCCGCGGGGGCTCACACAATGAGCAGTTCTTC
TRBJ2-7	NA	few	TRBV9	CASSVVSGTGYNEQYF	TGTGCCAGCAGCGTAGTGTCGGGAACGGGGTACAATGAGCAGTACTTC
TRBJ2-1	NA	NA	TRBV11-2	CASSPLRGLTYNEQFF	TGTGCCAGCAGCCCCCTTAGAGGTCTAACCTACAATGAGCAGTTCTTC
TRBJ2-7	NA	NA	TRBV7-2	CASSLNRAYEQYF	TGTGCCAGCAGCTTAAACAGGGCCTACGAGCAGTACTTC
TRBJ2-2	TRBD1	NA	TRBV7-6	CASSFLLTRQGDTGELFF	TGTGCCAGCAGCTTCCTCTTAACGCGACAGGGAGACACCGGGGAGCTGTTTTTT
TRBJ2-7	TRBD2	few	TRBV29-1	CSVDQGLGYEQYF	TGCAGCGTTGACCAAGGACTAGGCTACGAGCAGTACTTC
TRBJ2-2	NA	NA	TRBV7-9	CASSPWGPPRTGELFF	TGTGCCAGCAGCCCTTGGGGTCCCCCCCGCACCGGGGAGCTGTTTTTT
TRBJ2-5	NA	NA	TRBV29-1	CNVVGVVETQYF	TGCAACGTTGTTGGGGTCGTAGAGACCCAGTACTTC
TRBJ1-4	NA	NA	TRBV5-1	CASSLGGHQDALFF	TGCGCCAGCAGCTTAGGCGGACATCAAGACGCACTGTTTTTT
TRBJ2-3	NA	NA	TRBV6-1	CAVTPQVGRYAYF	TGTGCCGTCACCCCCCAGGTCGGCAGATACGCGTATTTT
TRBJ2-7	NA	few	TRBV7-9	CASSLNPDARSEQYF	TGTGCCAGCAGCTTAAACCCGGACGCCAGAAGCGAGCAGTACTTC
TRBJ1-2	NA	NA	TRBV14	CASSQARPLLYGYTF	TGTGCCAGCAGCCAAGCTCGGCCCCTCCTCTATGGCTACACCTTC